The clone carrying this T cell receptor (beta chain) was detected only a few times. No antigen is known for it. This sample is drawn from a study of post-analysis software for immune sequencing data. Overall study: Relapsing-remitting, secondary progressive and progressive-relapsing courses of multiple sclerosis were included. The study's findings and limits: There was significantly lower normalized Chao1 diversity in multiple sclerosis patients than in controls.

Unique molecular identifiers were carried by the TCR beta cDNA libraries. A population of about 0.9 to 10 million T cells gave rise to 400,000 to 550,000 cDNA molecules. Using its own MiXCR run on the PCR reads, TCRdb lists one record per CDR3 protein. The table shows 350,000 to 450,000 distinct CDR3 sequences, with around 37% occurring only once. The sequencing input was blood. The source is a girl between 10 and 17 years old with multiple sclerosis.

The CDR3 protein is CASSYGGTGNEKLFF. For the CDR3, the DNA is TGTGCCAGCAGTTATGGGGGGACAGGGAACGAAAAACTGTTTTTT. This sequence joins TRBV27 and TRBJ1-4; 9 positions agree with TRBD1. The germline CDR1 and CDR2 sequences are MNHEY and SMNVEV (reference sequence). The CDR3 runs 15 residues. The V segment lost 4 bases and the J segment 8 bases; nucleotides outside the gene matches: 8.